The 16 T cell receptor beta chains in this list originate from one sample, sequenced in a study of T cell responses to AZD1222 COVID-19 vaccine. TCRdb's table, derived via immunoSEQ multiplex PCR, lists solely in-frame clones and lacks some. The table has about 110,000 clones, 86% seen once; the top ten hold about 3.3%. This sample comprised peripheral blood, obtained on day 0 of AZD1222 vaccination. All receptors derive from an adult in good health.

The gene calls are TRBV5-6 and TRBJ1-1, with TRBD1 identical over 9 bases. The CDR3 loop spans 16 amino acids. Germline lookup yields CDR1 SGHDT and CDR2 YYEEEE. J was trimmed by 5 bases and V by 2 bases; bases with no gene match: 10. This chain's CDR3 is CASSFGTGSGDTEAFF. The CDR3 DNA is TGTGCCAGCAGCTTTGGGACAGGGAGCGGGGATACTGAAGCTTTCTTT.

The chain has TRBV19 and TRBJ2-7; 8 bases match TRBD2. CDR1 is LNHDA and CDR2 is SQIVND in the germline V gene (reference sequence). V shed 4 bases, J shed 3 bases, and the junction held 5 bases outside the gene matches. The CDR3 loop spans 14 amino acids. The CDR3 reads CASSRAGGNYEQYF. CDR3 sequence (DNA): TGTGCCAGTAGTAGGGCGGGGGGCAACTACGAGCAGTACTTC.

This chain connects TRBV28 to TRBJ1-1; weak D call: TRBD1 (5 bases). This CDR3 has 16 amino acids. The germline V gene has CDR1 MDHEN and CDR2 SYDVKM. V dropped 2 bases and J dropped 5 bases, with 18 bases sitting between them. CDR3 DNA: TGTGCCAGCAGTTTACGCGGTGCGCAGGGAAGGACTGAAGCTTTCTTT. This codes for CASSLRGAQGRTEAFF.

The chain uses TRBV30 and TRBJ2-1, with a weak D call TRBD1 (5 bases). This CDR3 is 11 amino acids long. Germline CDR1 GTSNPN, CDR2 SVGIG (reference sequence). V was cut by 6 bases and J by 5 bases, with 8 bases left in between. CDR3 coding DNA: TGTGCCTGTAAACAGGACAATGAGCAGTTCTTC. Translation gives CACKQDNEQFF.

The chain employs TRBV9 and TRBJ2-3; D unclear. This CDR3 is built from 16 residues. From germline, CDR1 is SGDLS and CDR2 YYNGEE. The V end lost 4 bases, the J end lost 3 bases, and 18 bases lay between the germline ends. The CDR3 protein is CASSPQTTPYTDTQYF. In DNA, the CDR3 is TGTGCCAGCAGCCCCCAGACCACCCCATATACAGATACGCAGTATTTT.

CDR3 sequence reads: CASSLDRAGGSGELFF. For the CDR3, the DNA is TGTGCCAGCAGCTTAGATCGGGCGGGGGGAAGCGGGGAGCTGTTTTTT. V and J are TRBV11-2 and TRBJ2-2; 8 bases align to TRBD2. The germline gives CDR1 SGHAT, CDR2 FQNNGV. This CDR3 has 16 residues. V was pared by 0 bases and J by 7 bases, with 7 bases of the junction left unmatched.

The chain carries TRBV5-4 and TRBJ1-2; D is possibly TRBD1 (5 bases). CDR1 SGHNT and CDR2 YYREEE come from the germline V gene (reference sequence). This CDR3 region has 15 residues. V lost 3 bases to trimming and J lost 8 bases, with 20 bases between them. CDR3 sequence: CASSSYAGTADGYTF. The DNA for the CDR3 is TGTGCCAGCAGCTCGTACGCCGGGACGGCGGACGGCTACACCTTC.

The chain is built from TRBV5-1 and TRBJ2-2; 9 bases align to TRBD2. The CDR3 length is 15 residues. V was pared by 5 bases and J by 4 bases, with 6 bases of the junction left unmatched. The germline V gene encodes CDR1 SGHRS and CDR2 YFSETQ. CDR3 in amino acids: CASRASGVGTGELFF. The CDR3 bases are TGCGCCAGCAGAGCTAGCGGGGTTGGCACCGGGGAGCTGTTTTTT. Filled out from reference TRBV5-1 and TRBJ2-2, the complete variable domain reads KAGVTQTPRYLIKTRGQQVTLSCSPISGHRSVSWYQQTPGQGLQFLFEYFSETQRNKGNFPGRFSGRQFSNSRSEMNVSTLELGDSALYLCASRASGVGTGELFFGEGSRLTVL.

About this clone: Other DNA sequences of this sample code for an identical CDR3. The CDR3 DNA is TGTGCCAGCAGCCAGCTGAACACTGAAGCTTTCTTT. This encodes CASSQLNTEAFF. The chain is built from TRBV3-1 (or the pseudogene TRBV3-2) and TRBJ1-1, with D uncertain. The CDR3 length is 12 residues. Per the germline V gene, CDR1 is LGHDT and CDR2 is YNNKEL (reference sequence). The V end lost 3 bases, the J end lost 0 bases, and 2 bases lay between the germline ends.

CDR3 in DNA: TGTGCCAGCAGGGACAGGGTCGGTCAGCCCCAGCATTTT. This translates into CASRDRVGQPQHF. This chain uses TRBV6-5 with TRBJ1-5; 8 positions agree with TRBD1. This CDR3 is 13 amino acids long. V was clipped by 6 bases and J by 6 bases; unmatched bases: 4. Germline values: CDR1 MNHEY, CDR2 SVGAGI.

This chain's CDR3 is CASSLAGGTYEQYF. The CDR3 nucleotides are TGTGCCAGCAGCTTAGCGGGGGGGACTTACGAGCAGTACTTC. The V and J genes are TRBV11-2 and TRBJ2-7, with 8 bases lining up with TRBD2. CDR1 and CDR2 from the germline V gene are SGHAT and FQNNGV. Trimming removed 1 base from V and 4 bases from J; junction bases left unmatched: 3. The CDR3 covers 14 residues.

This chain joins TRBV6-5 and TRBJ2-3; 10 nucleotides agree with TRBD2. The germline CDR1 and CDR2 sequences are MNHEY and SVGAGI. V lost 5 bases to trimming and J lost 5 bases; unmatched junction nucleotides: 7. This CDR3 is 15 amino acids long. The CDR3 loop is CASSRAGGPGDTQYF. CDR3 coding DNA: TGTGCCAGCAGTCGAGCGGGGGGGCCGGGAGATACGCAGTATTTT.

V is TRBV29-1 and J is TRBJ1-6; D not certain. Germline CDR1 is SQVTM and CDR2 is ANQGSEA. V lost 6 bases and J lost 0, with 12 bases in between. The CDR3 sequence is 15 residues long. For the CDR3, the DNA is TGCAGCGTCCAGTCCGAGAGCTCCTATAATTCACCCCTCCACTTT. Translation gives CSVQSESSYNSPLHF.

The chain employs TRBV4-2 and TRBJ1-5, with 8 nucleotides matching TRBD1. Germline V gives CDR1 LGHNA, CDR2 YNFKEQ. This CDR3 has 16 residues. V shed 3 bases and J 3 bases; nucleotides not matched to a gene: 7. In DNA, the CDR3 is TGTGCCAGCAGCCAGTCGACAGGGGAGGACAATCAGCCCCAGCATTTT. It specifies CASSQSTGEDNQPQHF.

The rearrangement links TRBV24-1 to TRBJ1-1; TRBD1 matches 8 bases. Germline V gene data show CDR1 as KGHDR and CDR2 as SFDVKD. V shed 4 bases, J shed 9 bases, and the junction held 6 bases outside the gene matches. The CDR3 has 13 amino acids. The CDR3 nucleotides read TGTGCCACCAGTGACGGGACAGGCGTGAAAGCTTTCTTT. It encodes CATSDGTGVKAFF.

The chain employs TRBV10-1 and TRBJ1-1; D is undetermined. This CDR3 contains 13 residues. V was shortened by 3 bases and J by 1 base, with 6 bases between the two germline ends. Germline V gene lookup returns CDR1 WNHNN and CDR2 SYGVQD (reference sequence). CDR3 in DNA: TGCGCCAGCAGTGACCAGAGGAACACTGAAGCTTTCTTT. The encoded protein is CASSDQRNTEAFF.